This T cell receptor beta chain was captured by sequencing in a study of vaccination and CD4 T cells after COVID-19. Time point meaning: late sampling 161 to 241 days after vaccination in a few convalescent patients. Germline CDR1 is MNHEY and CDR2 is SVGAGI. Trimming left V 3 bases short and J 5 bases short, with 11 bases between. The CDR3 runs 13 residues. Via MiXCR, TCRdb re-called the PCR reads, giving one row per CDR3 protein. The data hold about 29,000 distinct CDR3 sequences, with around 50% observed a single time. The origin of this receptor is a human donor who had recovered from COVID-19. The V call is TRBV6-5, the J call TRBJ2-7; D is uncertain. The specimen comprised CD4+ T cells from blood, sampled about 7 months after SARS-CoV-2 vaccination. The CDR3, as DNA: TGTGCCAGCAGTTATCGCGGTGTACACGAGCAGTACTTC. Translation gives CASSYRGVHEQYF.